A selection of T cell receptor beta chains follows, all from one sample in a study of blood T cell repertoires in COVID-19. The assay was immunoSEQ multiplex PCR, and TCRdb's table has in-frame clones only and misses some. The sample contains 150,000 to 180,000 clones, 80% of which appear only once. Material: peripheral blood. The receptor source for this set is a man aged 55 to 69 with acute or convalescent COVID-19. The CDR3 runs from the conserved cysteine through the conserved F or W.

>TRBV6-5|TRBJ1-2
CAGQTGHGYTF
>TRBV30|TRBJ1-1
CAWRPKGLMNTEAFF
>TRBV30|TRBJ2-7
CAWRETGAPYEQYF
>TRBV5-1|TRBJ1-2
CASSSQGAEGYTF
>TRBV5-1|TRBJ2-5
CASRLAETQYF
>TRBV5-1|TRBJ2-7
CASSLLSDSNEQYF
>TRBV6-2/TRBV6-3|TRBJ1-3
CASSYLGAGNTIYF
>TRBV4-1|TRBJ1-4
CASSHPERGRDFRTNEKLFF
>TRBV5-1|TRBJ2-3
CASSLISGGADTQYF
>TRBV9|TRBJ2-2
CASSGPTGKGLTGELFF
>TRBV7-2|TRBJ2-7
CASSSGQLAGGDEQYF
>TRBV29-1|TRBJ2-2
CSLRTSGSTGELFF
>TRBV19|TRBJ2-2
CASTERDTLNTGELFF
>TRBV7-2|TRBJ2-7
CASSTSPYQYEQYF
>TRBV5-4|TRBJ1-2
CASSLDKGNGYGYTF
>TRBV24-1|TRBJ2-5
CATSGGSRETQYF
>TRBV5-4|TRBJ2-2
CASSHGTVTYPGELFF
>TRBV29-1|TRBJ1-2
CSVPEGYTF
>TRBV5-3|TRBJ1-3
CARSLGGAGNTIYF
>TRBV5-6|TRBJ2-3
CASSPSPGDTDTQYF
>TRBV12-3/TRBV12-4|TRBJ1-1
CASSAGQGVGAFF
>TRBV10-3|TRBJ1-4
CAISRDRGVEKLFF